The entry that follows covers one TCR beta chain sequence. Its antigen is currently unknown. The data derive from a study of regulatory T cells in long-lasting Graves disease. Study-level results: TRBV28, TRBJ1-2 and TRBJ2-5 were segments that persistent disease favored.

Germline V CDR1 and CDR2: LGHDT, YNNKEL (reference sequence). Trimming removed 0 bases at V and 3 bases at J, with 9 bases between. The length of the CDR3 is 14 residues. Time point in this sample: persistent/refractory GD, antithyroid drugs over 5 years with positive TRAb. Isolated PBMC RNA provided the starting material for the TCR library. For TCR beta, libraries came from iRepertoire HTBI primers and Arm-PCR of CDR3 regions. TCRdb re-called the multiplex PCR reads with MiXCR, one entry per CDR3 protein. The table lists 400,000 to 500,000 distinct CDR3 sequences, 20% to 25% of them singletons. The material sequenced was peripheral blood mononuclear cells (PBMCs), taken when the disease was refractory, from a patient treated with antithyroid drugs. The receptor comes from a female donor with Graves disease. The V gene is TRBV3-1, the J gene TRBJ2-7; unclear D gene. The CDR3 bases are TGTGCCAGCAGCCAAGATAACGGATTCTACGAGCAGTACTTC. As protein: CASSQDNGFYEQYF.